One sample yielded the 6 T cell receptor beta chains listed below, sequenced in a study of T-cell memory formation after mild COVID-19 (dated by TCRdb to the early 2020s). The protocol used for the library was 5' RACE. The run used an Illumina NovaSeq 6000. The public reads were reprocessed in TCRdb via fastp at Q25 and MiXCR, keeping in-frame beta chains. Every entry covers one CDR3 protein and lists the most common genes and DNA from its rows. The sample table shows 350,000 to 450,000 distinct CDR3 sequences, and 20% are seen once. The top ten hold about 8.1% of the sample. The sequencing input was PBMCs or a T cell subset sorted from them (not recorded which). Receptors were obtained from an adult woman who had mild COVID-19 (a few samples of this study predate the infection). The sample titles of this study are shuffled in the database, so cell type and time point are left out; the donor was told from shared clones.

In this sample, this clonotype turned up a few times. The rearrangement joins TRBV5-4 to TRBJ2-3; D unclear. Trimming removed 4 bases from V and 4 bases from J, with 16 bases in between. The CDR3 runs to 15 residues. Germline loops: CDR1 SGHNT, CDR2 YYREEE (reference sequence). The CDR3 loop is CASSRRARESDTQYF. In DNA, the CDR3 is TGTGCCAGCAGCCGAAGGGCTAGAGAATCAGATACGCAGTATTTT.

This chain links TRBV3-1 with TRBJ2-1; D is unclear. This CDR3 contains 11 residues. Trimming removed 6 bases from V and 10 bases from J, with 10 bases in between. Germline CDR1 and CDR2: LGHDT and YNNKEL (reference sequence). CDR3 amino acids: CASSHIKEQFF. Written as DNA, the CDR3 is TGTGCCAGCAGTCATATTAAAGAGCAGTTCTTC.

The chain links TRBV27 to TRBJ2-7; TRBD2 matches 7 bases. The CDR3 totals 14 residues. The junction had 4 bases not matched to a gene; V was cut back by 2 bases and J by 3 bases. Germline V gene sequence: CDR1 MNHEY, CDR2 SMNVEV (reference sequence). CDR3 sequence (DNA): TGTGCCAGCAGTTTACGGGCTAGCGGCTACGAGCAGTACTTC. This translates into CASSLRASGYEQYF.

The chain links TRBV18 to TRBJ2-1, with TRBD2 identical over 14 bases. Germline values: CDR1 KGHSH, CDR2 LQKENI. CDR3 length: 17 amino acids. With V trimmed by 6 bases and J by 2 bases, 6 bases remained unmatched. The CDR3 DNA is TGTGCCAGCTCTCTGGGACTAGCGGGGGCTGCCTACAATGAGCAGTTCTTC. Translating it yields CASSLGLAGAAYNEQFF.

J is TRBJ2-7 and V is TRBV12-3 or TRBV12-4, with TRBD2 identical over 13 bases. V trimming: 4 bases; J trimming: 5 bases; junction bases outside the gene matches: 5. The CDR3 consists of 15 residues. The CDR3 loop reads CASSSNGLAGDEQYF. CDR3 in DNA: TGTGCCAGCAGTTCCAACGGACTAGCGGGGGACGAGCAGTACTTC.

The V and J genes are TRBV7-3 and TRBJ2-7; D is perhaps TRBD1 or TRBD2 (5 bases each). The CDR3 extends over 14 amino acids. Per germline, CDR1 SGHTA and CDR2 FQGTGA. V gave up 0 bases and J gave up 4 bases, with 10 bases separating them. The CDR3 DNA reads as TGTGCCAGCAGCTTAACAGGGGAGAGATACGAGCAGTACTTC. It codes for CASSLTGERYEQYF.